The subject of this entry is one T cell receptor beta chain. The CDR3 totals 14 residues. CDR1 and CDR2 (germline): MNHNS, SASEGT. V was clipped by 2 bases and J by 6 bases, with 13 bases between them. The record originates from a study of blood T cell repertoires in COVID-19. The wider study: Acute-phase and convalescent COVID-19 samples originated in the United States, Italy and Spain.

Profiling relied on immunoSEQ multiplex PCR, and the TCRdb table lists in-frame clones only, not all of them. Of hundreds of thousands of clones listed, just over 85% are singletons. The J gene is TRBJ1-2, the V gene TRBV6-1; weak D call: TRBD1 (6 bases). The sequence came from a man over 45 with acute or convalescent COVID-19. Sequenced material: peripheral blood. The CDR3 nucleotides read TGTGCCAGCAGTGAACCTGGGACATTCGATGGCTACACCTTC. This sequence encodes CASSEPGTFDGYTF.